The 17 T cell receptor beta chains given below trace back to one sample, sequenced in a study of T cell responses to AZD1222 COVID-19 vaccine. TCRdb's copy holds only in-frame clones and misses some; the assay was immunoSEQ multiplex PCR. The table has approximately 180,000 clones, 85% to 90% seen once; the top ten hold more than 4%. This specimen consisted of peripheral blood, obtained 28 days after the second dose of the MenACWY control vaccine. The source of these receptors is an adult who received the MenACWY meningococcal vaccine as a control.

On this clone: The DNA is omitted, as the CDR3 cannot be located on it reliably, and the CDR3 follows TCRdb's listing. The rearrangement joins TRBV30 to TRBJ2-7; the D segment call TRBD2 is taken from the table without a DNA check. The CDR3 comprises 13 residues, both ends counted. From germline, CDR1 is GTSNPN and CDR2 SVGIG (reference sequence). The CDR3 reads CAWSVWGDGAGIF.

The gene calls are TRBV30 and TRBJ1-5; D gene ambiguous. V was cut by 5 bases and J by 0 bases, with 8 bases left in between. CDR1 and CDR2 from the germline V gene are GTSNPN and SVGIG (reference sequence). The CDR3 consists of 13 residues. The CDR3 here is CAWGSYSNQPQHF. In DNA, the CDR3 is TGTGCCTGGGGCAGCTATAGCAATCAGCCCCAGCATTTT.

The V call is TRBV7-9, the J call TRBJ2-7; 11 nucleotides align to TRBD1. With 5 bases clipped from V and 6 bases from J, the junction kept 9 bases outside the gene matches. CDR1 and CDR2 from the germline V gene are SEHNR and FQNEAQ (reference sequence). CDR3 length: 15 amino acids. The CDR3 region is CASSTSRTGGSEQYF. The CDR3 bases are TGTGCCAGCAGCACCAGTAGGACAGGGGGCTCCGAGCAGTACTTC.

The chain couples TRBV5-5 to TRBJ2-7, with D perhaps TRBD1 (6 bases). The V gene lost 2 bases and the J gene lost 1 base, with 13 bases spanning the gap. Germline CDR1 is SGHKS and CDR2 is YYEKEE (reference sequence). This CDR3 spans 15 amino acids. The CDR3 DNA sequence: TGTGCCAGCAGCTTCTACAGGGAGCGGTCCTACGAGCAGTACTTC. It translates to CASSFYRERSYEQYF.

The rearrangement joins TRBV4-2 to TRBJ2-7; perhaps TRBD1 as D (6 bases). The germline V gene encodes CDR1 LGHNA and CDR2 YNFKEQ. V was shortened by 3 bases and J by 3 bases, with 12 bases between the two germline ends. This CDR3 region has 14 residues. The CDR3 DNA sequence: TGTGCCAGCAGCCAGGAACAACAGGGCTACGAGCAGTACTTC. This translates into CASSQEQQGYEQYF.

The V and J genes are TRBV15 and TRBJ1-3, with D perhaps matching TRBD1 (6 bases). In germline, CDR1 is LNHNV, CDR2 YYDKDF (reference sequence). Trimming removed 0 bases from V and 4 bases from J, with 10 bases in between. The CDR3 has 15 amino acids. In DNA form, the CDR3 reads TGTGCCACCAGCAGAGATAAGGGGGAAGGAAACACCATATATTTT. This translates into CATSRDKGEGNTIYF. The complete variable domain, with remaining parts taken from reference TRBV15 and TRBJ1-3, reads DAMVIQNPRYQVTQFGKPVTLSCSQTLNHNVMYWYQQKSSQAPKLLFHYYDKDFNNEADTPDNFQSRRPNTSFCFLDIRSPGLGDTAMYLCATSRDKGEGNTIYFGEGSWLTVV.

This rearrangement joins TRBV19 to TRBJ2-3; 10 bases align to TRBD2. The junction had 6 bases not matched to a gene; V was cut back by 7 bases and J by 2 bases. This CDR3 region has 15 residues. Germline loops: CDR1 LNHDA, CDR2 SQIVND (reference sequence). The CDR3 coding sequence is TGTGCCAGTATGGCTAGCGGGAGATACACAGATACGCAGTATTTT. This codes for CASMASGRYTDTQYF.

This clone has a single count. Other DNA sequences in this sample translate to the same CDR3. The V call is TRBV6-5, the J call TRBJ2-6; D gene uncertain. Trimming took 3 bases from V and 1 from J, leaving 1 base between them. The germline V gene has CDR1 MNHEY and CDR2 SVGAGI. The CDR3 totals 13 residues. The CDR3 reads CASSYSGANVLTF. In DNA form, the CDR3 reads TGTGCCAGCAGTTATTCTGGGGCCAACGTCCTGACTTTC.

The chain links TRBV10-2 to TRBJ1-1; D is undetermined. Germline CDR1 is WSHSY and CDR2 is SAAADI. Deletions cut 2 bases from V and 8 bases from J, with 15 bases between. This CDR3 comprises 14 residues. CDR3 coding DNA: TGCGCCAGCAGTGAGAGAGCAGATCGCACCGAAGCTTTCTTT. Residues: CASSERADRTEAFF.

This chain connects TRBV27 to TRBJ2-5, with 9 bases that match TRBD1. Germline CDR1 reads MNHEY; CDR2 reads SMNVEV (reference sequence). The CDR3 has 14 residues. Trimming at V came to 6 bases and at J to 4 bases, leaving 6 bases not matched to a gene. The CDR3 region is CASRGTGKGETQYF. The DNA of the CDR3 is TGTGCCAGCAGGGGGACAGGGAAAGGAGAGACCCAGTACTTC.

The chain joins TRBV6-5 to TRBJ1-1; no reliable D call. The CDR3 consists of 15 residues. Germline lookup yields CDR1 MNHEY and CDR2 SVGAGI. V lost 7 bases, J lost 0 bases, and 15 bases lay in between. The chain's CDR3 is CASTSLQALNTEAFF. The CDR3 region has the DNA TGTGCCAGCACGAGTCTCCAGGCCCTGAACACTGAAGCTTTCTTT.

The chain couples TRBV6-5 to TRBJ1-1, with D perhaps TRBD1 (5 bases). The germline gives CDR1 MNHEY, CDR2 SVGAGI. CDR3 length: 15 amino acids. The ends were cut back, 4 bases at V and 0 bases at J, with 12 bases in the middle. The CDR3 DNA sequence: TGTGCCAGCAGTTCTAGACAGCCTTTGAACACTGAAGCTTTCTTT. It specifies CASSSRQPLNTEAFF.

This chain uses TRBV7-6 with TRBJ1-5, with TRBD1 as a possible D gene (5 bases). V gave up 5 bases and J gave up 3 bases, with 17 bases separating them. CDR3 length equals 16 residues. Germline lookup yields CDR1 SGHVS and CDR2 FNYEAQ. The CDR3 DNA reads TGTGCCAGCAGCCGTCCCCGGGGGGGGATCAATCAGCCCCAGCATTTT. Protein sequence: CASSRPRGGINQPQHF.

The CDR3 DNA reads as TGCGCCAGCAGCCAAGTTCCGGGACGGGAGACCCAGTACTTC. Protein sequence: CASSQVPGRETQYF. This chain links TRBV4-1 with TRBJ2-5; D assignment may be TRBD1 or TRBD2 (5 bases each). The CDR3 runs to 14 residues. The germline V gene encodes CDR1 MGHRA and CDR2 YSYEKL. Trimming stripped 1 base from V and 5 bases from J, with 11 bases between.

The chain couples TRBV29-1 to TRBJ2-1; D gene uncertain. CDR1 SQVTM and CDR2 ANQGSEA come from the germline V gene. Trimming took off 6 bases at V and 0 bases at J, with 9 bases between the two ends. The CDR3 runs 13 residues. CDR3 loop: CSVSLPSYNEQFF. The CDR3 region has the DNA TGCAGCGTCTCCCTCCCCTCCTACAATGAGCAGTTCTTC.

The V call is TRBV28, the J call TRBJ2-7; tentatively, D is TRBD2 (6 bases). Germline loops: CDR1 MDHEN, CDR2 SYDVKM. CDR3 size: 11 residues. Trimming cost V 6 bases and J 7 bases, with 10 bases left between them. CDR3 DNA: TGTGCCAGCAGCCGACGGGGGGAGCAGTACTTC. Translated: CASSRRGEQYF. Full variable domain (rest looked up from reference TRBV28 and TRBJ2-7): DVKVTQSSRYLVKRTGEKVFLECVQDMDHENMFWYRQDPGLGLRLIYFSYDVKMKEKGDIPEGYSVSREKKERFSLILESASTNQTSMYLCASSRRGEQYFGPGTRLTVT.

The chain employs TRBV2 and TRBJ1-5; D remains ambiguous. The germline V and J ends were trimmed by 7 bases and 7 bases, with 11 bases remaining between them. This CDR3 comprises 12 residues. CDR1 is SNHLY, CDR2 FYNNEI, per germline. CDR3 bases: TGTGCCAGCAACGACGGAGAACAGCCCCAGCATTTT. It specifies CASNDGEQPQHF.